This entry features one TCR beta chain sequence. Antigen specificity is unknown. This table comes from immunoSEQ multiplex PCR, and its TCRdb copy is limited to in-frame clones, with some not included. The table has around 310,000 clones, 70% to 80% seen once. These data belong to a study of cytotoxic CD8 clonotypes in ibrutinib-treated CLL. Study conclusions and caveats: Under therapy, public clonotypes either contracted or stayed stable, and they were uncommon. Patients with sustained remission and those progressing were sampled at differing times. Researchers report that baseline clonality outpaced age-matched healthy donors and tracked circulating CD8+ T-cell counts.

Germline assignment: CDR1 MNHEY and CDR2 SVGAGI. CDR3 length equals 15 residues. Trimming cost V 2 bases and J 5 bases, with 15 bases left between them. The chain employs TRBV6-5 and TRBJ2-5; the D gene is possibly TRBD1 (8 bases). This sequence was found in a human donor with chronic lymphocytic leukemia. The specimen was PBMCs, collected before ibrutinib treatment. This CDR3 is CASSYETGEGETQYF. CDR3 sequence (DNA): TGTGCCAGCAGTTACGAGACAGGGGAGGGGGAGACCCAGTACTTC.